One sample yielded the 10 T cell receptor beta chains listed below, sequenced in a study of long-term antiretroviral therapy in people with HIV. A v3.0 immunoSEQ assay was performed at survey level. Produced via immunoSEQ multiplex PCR; TCRdb's table is partial and in-frame only. The sample includes tens of thousands of clones, approximately 84% seen only once; the top ten take roughly 7%. The sample was unsorted PBMCs, taken 1.8 years before starting antiretroviral therapy. These receptors were collected from a woman aged 25 to 39 with HIV.

V is TRBV5-6 and J is TRBJ1-1; D not resolved. Germline CDR1 is SGHDT and CDR2 is YYEEEE. The V and J ends lost 0 bases and 3 bases respectively, with 9 bases between them. CDR3 length equals 14 residues. The CDR3 is CASSLVSGYTEAFF. CDR3 nucleotide sequence: TGTGCCAGCAGCTTGGTGTCGGGCTACACTGAAGCTTTCTTT.

The CDR3 region is CASSPPGGSETQYF. The CDR3 coding sequence is TGCGCCAGCAGCCCCCCCGGTGGCTCAGAGACCCAGTACTTC. The V and J genes are TRBV5-1 and TRBJ2-5; no reliable D call. Looked up from germline, CDR1 is SGHRS and CDR2 is YFSETQ. This CDR3 spans 14 amino acids. The germline V and J ends were trimmed by 4 bases and 4 bases, with 14 bases remaining between them.

The chain couples TRBV5-5 to TRBJ1-4; 7 positions match TRBD1. This CDR3 region has 15 residues. V lost 4 bases to trimming and J lost 12 bases; unmatched junction nucleotides: 15. Germline V gives CDR1 SGHKS, CDR2 YYEKEE (reference sequence). The CDR3 DNA reads TGTGCCAGCAGCCCTGTGTTACAGGGACAGACACAACTGTTTTTT. Protein: CASSPVLQGQTQLFF.

This chain links TRBV30 with TRBJ2-3; D call uncertain. This CDR3 has 13 amino acids. Germline V gene sequence: CDR1 GTSNPN, CDR2 SVGIG (reference sequence). V shed 2 bases and J shed 2 bases, with 8 bases lying between them. CDR3 sequence reads: CAWSLTHTDTQYF. The CDR3 bases are TGTGCCTGGAGTTTGACCCACACAGATACGCAGTATTTT.

This clone was seen just once. The chain is built from TRBV5-4 and TRBJ2-3; D perhaps matches TRBD1 (5 bases). Germline CDR1 SGHNT, CDR2 YYREEE (reference sequence). Trimming removed 0 bases at V and 2 bases at J, with 13 bases between. The CDR3 extends over 16 amino acids. The CDR3 here is CASSLVGARSTDTQYF. CDR3 DNA: TGTGCCAGCAGCTTGGTAGGGGCCAGATCCACAGATACGCAGTATTTT.

The chain is built from TRBV29-1 and TRBJ2-3; weak D call: TRBD1 (5 bases). V lost 4 bases and J 3 bases, leaving 8 bases between the germline ends. CDR1 and CDR2 from the germline V gene are SQVTM and ANQGSEA. The CDR3 loop spans 12 amino acids. CDR3 bases: TGCAGCGTTGCCAGGGTGACAGATACGCAGTATTTT. Its translation: CSVARVTDTQYF.

V usage is TRBV7-9 and J usage is TRBJ1-4, with 8 bases lining up with TRBD1. Germline CDR1 SEHNR, CDR2 FQNEAQ (reference sequence). V lost 4 bases and J lost 2; bases outside the gene matches: 9. CDR3 length: 17 amino acids. CDR3 amino acids: CASSSPPGGSTNEKLFF. CDR3 bases: TGTGCCAGCAGCTCCCCCCCAGGGGGCAGTACTAATGAAAAACTGTTTTTT. Supplemented by reference TRBV7-9 and TRBJ1-4, the full variable domain reads DTGVSQNPRHKITKRGQNVTFRCDPISEHNRLYWYRQTLGQGPEFLTYFQNEAQLEKSRLLSDRFSAERPKGSFSTLEIQRTEQGDSAMYLCASSSPPGGSTNEKLFFGSGTQLSVL.

The chain couples TRBV29-1 to TRBJ2-5; 7 nucleotides agree with TRBD1. This CDR3 has 12 amino acids. Germline CDR1 SQVTM, CDR2 ANQGSEA. V lost 7 bases, J lost 8 bases, and 10 bases stayed unmatched. The CDR3 nucleotides are TGCAGCGCCCCATACGGGACAGAAACCCAGTACTTC. This codes for CSAPYGTETQYF.

The chain has TRBV15 and TRBJ2-7; D may be TRBD2 (5 bases). In germline, CDR1 is LNHNV, CDR2 YYDKDF (reference sequence). This CDR3 region has 15 residues. V lost 3 bases to trimming and J lost 0 bases, with 12 bases between them. As DNA, the CDR3 is TGTGCCACCAGCAGTGTGGAGCGGAACTCCTACGAGCAGTACTTC. It translates to CATSSVERNSYEQYF.

The chain has TRBV5-1 and TRBJ1-4; 10 bases line up with TRBD1. Germline CDR1 is SGHRS and CDR2 is YFSETQ. The CDR3 consists of 14 residues. J lost 8 bases, V lost 2 bases, and 3 bases had no gene match. The CDR3 DNA reads as TGCGCCAGCAGCTTACCGGGACAGGGGGAAAAACTGTTTTTT. It specifies CASSLPGQGEKLFF. Drawing the rest from reference TRBV5-1 and TRBJ1-4, the complete variable domain is KAGVTQTPRYLIKTRGQQVTLSCSPISGHRSVSWYQQTPGQGLQFLFEYFSETQRNKGNFPGRFSGRQFSNSRSEMNVSTLELGDSALYLCASSLPGQGEKLFFGSGTQLSVL.